This T cell receptor beta chain derives from a study of breast tumors, draining lymph nodes, adjacent tissues. Study conclusions and caveats: The lymph node origin of tumor T cells was framed as consistent with a hypothesis, not demonstrated. Tumor repertoires ranked between lymph nodes and nontumor tissue in diversity, with V and J gene preferences. Findings are consistent with lymph node origin and intratumoral expansion of most tumor T cells. Compared with basal-like, luminal-like tumors shared significantly more repertoire with nontumor tissue.

Of note for this clonotype: The antigen is not known.

This CDR3 comprises 15 residues. The ends lost 5 bases at V and 1 base at J; junction bases unmatched: 6. Germline CDR1 is SGHTA and CDR2 is FQGTGA. TCRdb reprocessed the multiplex PCR reads with MiXCR, giving one entry per CDR3 protein. The table shows about 21,000 distinct CDR3 sequences, with about 50% occurring only once. This chain uses TRBV7-3 with TRBJ2-7, with 9 bases lining up with TRBD2. What was sequenced was breast tumor tissue. The receptor was derived from a female donor with breast cancer. Some clones in this sample may be carry-over from other donors' samples. The CDR3 protein is CASSISGSLSYEQYF. CDR3 DNA: TGTGCCAGCAGCATTAGCGGGAGCCTATCCTACGAGCAGTACTTC.